This T cell receptor (beta chain) was sequenced in a study of blood T cell repertoires in COVID-19. Study context: T cells, B-cell-depleted T cells, or PBMCs supplied cDNA or gDNA.

V was shortened by 1 base and J by 1 base, with 7 bases between the two germline ends. The CDR3 has 14 amino acids. Germline assignment: CDR1 KGHSH and CDR2 LQKENI. In Cohort 3, a recovered donor had either two negative PCRs, clearance, or symptom resolution. Authors' methods: Reference gene primer amplification in the assay estimated nucleated cell counts. Only in-frame clones appear in the TCRdb table, and some are missing; sequencing was by immunoSEQ multiplex PCR. V, J and clone size derive from that table, while D and trimming were established from the DNA sequence. In the table there are some 390,000 clones, over 75% of which are singletons.

The sample was PBMCs or T cells enriched from blood (not recorded which). The genes are TRBV18 and TRBJ1-1; unclear D gene. The TCR sequence derives from a man younger than 45 who had recovered from COVID-19. The CDR3 DNA reads TGTGCCAGCTCACCACTGAGAGGGAACACTGAAGCTTTCTTT. Translating gives CASSPLRGNTEAFF.